Listed here are 30 T cell receptor beta chains from one sample, sequenced in a study of shared clonotypes between healthy human individuals. Here immunoSEQ multiplex PCR was the method, and the copy in TCRdb shows in-frame clones only, minus some. The sample yields 2 million or so clones, over 85% seen once. The sequenced sample was naive CD4+ T cells sorted from blood. Regarding subset: CD45RA+ positively selected. All receptors derive from a man younger than 35 in good health.

The rearrangement uses TRBV28 and TRBJ1-4; 8 nucleotides align to TRBD1. This CDR3 comprises 14 residues. Germline-derived CDR1 and CDR2 are MDHEN and SYDVKM. The ends lost 6 bases at V and 3 bases at J; junction bases unmatched: 3. The CDR3 region is CASSRDRSNEKLFF. The CDR3 DNA follows: TGTGCCAGCAGCCGGGACAGGTCTAATGAAAAACTGTTTTTT.

The J gene is TRBJ2-5, the V gene TRBV10-3; weak D call: TRBD1 (5 bases). The CDR3 loop spans 13 amino acids. Germline assignment: CDR1 ENHRY and CDR2 SYGVKD. V was pared by 8 bases and J by 5 bases, with 15 bases between. The chain's CDR3 is CAIPGLLRETQYF. CDR3 DNA: TGTGCCATCCCAGGGCTCCTTCGGGAGACCCAGTACTTC.

The rearrangement joins TRBV25-1 to TRBJ2-5, with TRBD2 as a possible D gene (6 bases). This CDR3 spans 13 amino acids. CDR1 and CDR2 from the germline V gene are MGHDK and SYGVNS. Trimming took 3 bases from V and 4 from J, leaving 9 bases between them. The CDR3 sequence is CASSEGGIETQYF. The DNA of the CDR3 is TGTGCCAGCAGTGAGGGGGGTATAGAGACCCAGTACTTC.

The rearrangement links TRBV5-1 to TRBJ1-3, with TRBD1 identical over 7 bases. Trimming took 4 bases from V and 1 from J; bases not matched to a gene: 5. From germline, CDR1 is SGHRS and CDR2 YFSETQ. This CDR3 has 15 amino acids. Here the CDR3 DNA reads TGCGCCAGCAGCATGCGACAGGGATCTGGAAACACCATATATTTT. Its protein product is CASSMRQGSGNTIYF. The full variable domain, rest sourced from reference TRBV5-1 and TRBJ1-3, is KAGVTQTPRYLIKTRGQQVTLSCSPISGHRSVSWYQQTPGQGLQFLFEYFSETQRNKGNFPGRFSGRQFSNSRSEMNVSTLELGDSALYLCASSMRQGSGNTIYFGEGSWLTVV.

This chain connects TRBV6-5 to TRBJ1-1; 7 bases are shared with TRBD1. The CDR3 has 13 residues. Germline V gives CDR1 MNHEY, CDR2 SVGAGI. With V trimmed by 7 bases and J by 6 bases, 8 bases remained unmatched. CDR3 bases: TGTGCCAGCACCGACAGGGTTGGGGCTGAAGCTTTCTTT. This encodes CASTDRVGAEAFF.

The J gene is TRBJ2-7, the V gene TRBV20-1; unclear D gene. Germline V gene lookup returns CDR1 DFQATT and CDR2 SNEGSKA (reference sequence). The CDR3 has 11 amino acids. Trimming cost V 3 bases and J 5 bases, with 8 bases left between them. The CDR3 nucleotides are TGCAGTGCTAGGGTCCAGGACGAGCAGTACTTC. It is translated as CSARVQDEQYF.

The chain is built from TRBV19 and TRBJ2-2, with TRBD1 matching 8 bases. This CDR3 is 15 amino acids long. With V trimmed by 3 bases and J by 5 bases, 5 bases remained unmatched. CDR1 is LNHDA, CDR2 SQIVND, per germline (reference sequence). CDR3 loop: CASSIYTGGTGELFF. The CDR3 coding sequence is TGTGCCAGTAGTATTTATACAGGGGGGACCGGGGAGCTGTTTTTT.

V is TRBV29-1 and J is TRBJ1-3; 9 bases agree with TRBD1. CDR3 size: 12 residues. The germline gives CDR1 SQVTM, CDR2 ANQGSEA. J was trimmed by 5 bases and V by 6 bases; bases with no gene match: 2. CDR3 bases: TGCAGCGTAGGGACAGGGAGAAACACCATATATTTT. Its translation: CSVGTGRNTIYF.

This clone was found a few times. The gene calls are TRBV4-1 and TRBJ2-7; 7 nucleotides align to TRBD2. This CDR3 is 17 amino acids long. Looked up from germline, CDR1 is MGHRA and CDR2 is YSYEKL. V lost 3 bases, J lost 2 bases, and 13 bases stayed unmatched. The CDR3 loop is CASSHARIAGPTYEQYF. DNA for the CDR3: TGCGCCAGCAGCCACGCTCGAATAGCGGGCCCAACCTACGAGCAGTACTTC.

This clone came up once. The V call is TRBV30, the J call TRBJ2-1, with 8 bases identical to TRBD1. CDR1 and CDR2 (germline): GTSNPN, SVGIG (reference sequence). CDR3 length: 17 residues. J was trimmed by 1 base and V by 3 bases; bases with no gene match: 11. Here the CDR3 reads CAWSRSKGQASYNEQFF. The CDR3 nucleotides read TGTGCCTGGAGCCGCTCGAAGGGACAGGCGTCCTACAATGAGCAGTTCTTC.

The CDR3 is CASSLELAGGTDTQYF. For the CDR3, the DNA is TGTGCCAGCAGCTTAGAACTAGCGGGGGGCACAGATACGCAGTATTTT. This chain joins TRBV11-1 and TRBJ2-3, with 11 positions matching TRBD2. The V gene's germline CDR1 is SGHAT and CDR2 FQDESV (reference sequence). The CDR3 totals 16 residues. With V trimmed by 1 base and J by 1 base, 1 base remained unmatched.

The gene calls are TRBV6-1 and TRBJ2-7, with D unresolved. Germline-derived CDR1 and CDR2 are MNHNS and SASEGT. This CDR3 has 15 residues. V was clipped by 4 bases and J by 0 bases, with 13 bases between them. The CDR3 sequence: CASSVTQLSSYEQYF. As DNA, the CDR3 is TGTGCCAGCAGTGTCACACAATTGAGCTCCTACGAGCAGTACTTC.

To note about this clone: Other DNA sequences in this sample translate to the same CDR3. V usage is TRBV7-9 and J usage is TRBJ1-3, with 7 bases that match TRBD1. Trimming took 4 bases from V and 2 from J; bases not matched to a gene: 2. The CDR3 length is 14 residues. Germline loops: CDR1 SEHNR, CDR2 FQNEAQ (reference sequence). CDR3: CASSSTGAGNTIYF. CDR3 nucleotide sequence: TGTGCCAGCAGCTCCACAGGGGCTGGAAACACCATATATTTT.

This clone was seen once. At the DNA level, this CDR3 is encoded by other sequences in the same sample as well. This chain joins TRBV10-3 and TRBJ2-3; D not certain. Germline CDR1 and CDR2: ENHRY and SYGVKD. The CDR3 length is 12 residues. Trimming shortened V by 3 bases and J by 4 bases, and 5 bases separated the two germline ends. The CDR3 nucleotides read TGTGCCATCAGTGATGGTGCAGATACGCAGTATTTT. Translation gives CAISDGADTQYF.

This clone showed up just once. J is TRBJ1-4 and V is TRBV5-1, with D possibly being TRBD1 (5 bases). Trimming left V 1 base short and J 8 bases short, with 15 bases between. CDR1 and CDR2 from the germline V gene are SGHRS and YFSETQ. The CDR3 runs to 15 residues. In DNA form, the CDR3 reads TGCGCCAGCAGCTTGACGGGGCTGGGGTCGGAAAAACTGTTTTTT. Protein product: CASSLTGLGSEKLFF.

V usage is TRBV6-6 and J usage is TRBJ1-5, with TRBD1 matching 9 bases. This CDR3 has 14 residues. Germline CDR1 is MNHNY and CDR2 is SVGAGI (reference sequence). Trimming removed 10 bases from V and 1 base from J; junction bases left unmatched: 5. CDR3 sequence (DNA): TGTGCCACCGACAGGGGGGCGAGCAATCAGCCCCAGCATTTT. Translation: CATDRGASNQPQHF.

The chain combines TRBV5-1 with TRBJ2-1, with a possible D match to TRBD2 (6 bases). CDR1 and CDR2 (germline): SGHRS, YFSETQ. The CDR3 consists of 15 residues. The germline V and J ends were trimmed by 1 base and 4 bases, with 12 bases remaining between them. CDR3 coding DNA: TGCGCCAGCAGCTTGAGGCCTAGCGAATACAATGAGCAGTTCTTC. This encodes CASSLRPSEYNEQFF.

This chain joins TRBV9 and TRBJ2-5; maybe TRBD1 (6 bases). The V and J ends lost 0 bases and 5 bases respectively, with 8 bases between them. This CDR3 is built from 13 residues. The germline CDR1 and CDR2 sequences are SGDLS and YYNGEE. The CDR3 loop is CASSVDREETQYF. CDR3 sequence (DNA): TGTGCCAGCAGCGTAGACAGGGAGGAGACCCAGTACTTC.

The chain has TRBV25-1 and TRBJ2-5; 12 bases match TRBD1. CDR3 size: 16 residues. V lost 7 bases to trimming and J lost 5 bases; unmatched junction nucleotides: 11. Per germline, CDR1 MGHDK and CDR2 SYGVNS. The CDR3 here is CASTQLGTGGWETQYF. For the CDR3, the DNA is TGTGCCAGCACCCAGCTCGGGACAGGGGGCTGGGAGACCCAGTACTTC.

The V and J genes are TRBV6-1 and TRBJ1-2, with 11 bases fitting TRBD1. Germline V gene data show CDR1 as MNHNS and CDR2 as SASEGT. J lost 3 bases, V lost 1 base, and 1 base had no gene match. The CDR3 extends over 15 amino acids. The CDR3 protein is CASSEGTGGDYGYTF. The CDR3 nucleotides read TGTGCCAGCAGTGAAGGGACAGGGGGCGACTATGGCTACACCTTC.

The genes are TRBV5-1 and TRBJ2-3; 8 nucleotides align to TRBD2. CDR1 is SGHRS, CDR2 YFSETQ, per germline. This CDR3 comprises 14 residues. V was clipped by 5 bases and J by 6 bases; unmatched bases: 8. The CDR3 spells CASREREMADTQYF. The CDR3 DNA reads as TGCGCCAGCAGGGAGCGGGAGATGGCTGATACGCAGTATTTT.

This chain joins TRBV6-1 and TRBJ2-2; the D gene is possibly TRBD1 (6 bases). This CDR3 is built from 15 residues. Between the trimmed V and J ends, which lost 8 bases and 5 bases, there was a span of 18 bases. The germline CDR1 and CDR2 sequences are MNHNS and SASEGT. CDR3 residues: CASPGGQGWTGELFF. CDR3 nucleotides: TGTGCCAGCCCTGGCGGGCAGGGGTGGACCGGGGAGCTGTTTTTT.

The CDR3 here is CSAREHEQYF. CDR3 sequence (DNA): TGCAGCGCAAGGGAGCACGAGCAGTACTTC. The V call is TRBV29-1, the J call TRBJ2-7, with a possible D match to TRBD2 (5 bases). The V end was cut by 7 bases, the J end by 5 bases, with 9 bases between. The CDR3 runs to 10 residues. Germline-derived CDR1 and CDR2 are SQVTM and ANQGSEA.

This clone has a single count. The chain employs TRBV6-5 and TRBJ2-5; possible D gene TRBD2, 6 bases. In germline, CDR1 is MNHEY, CDR2 SVGAGI. V lost 2 bases, J lost 5 bases, and 9 bases lay in between. This CDR3 contains 13 residues. The CDR3 DNA follows: TGTGCCAGCAGTTACGCGGGGAGTGAGACCCAGTACTTC. Translating gives CASSYAGSETQYF.

The chain is built from TRBV28 and TRBJ1-1; D is unclear. CDR3 length: 13 amino acids. From germline, CDR1 is MDHEN and CDR2 SYDVKM. Trimming took off 3 bases at V and 1 base at J, with 6 bases between the two ends. This CDR3 reads CASSFDGNTEAFF. The CDR3 coding sequence is TGTGCCAGCAGTTTTGACGGGAACACTGAAGCTTTCTTT. The variable domain in full, with the rest retrieved from reference TRBV28 and TRBJ1-1, is DVKVTQSSRYLVKRTGEKVFLECVQDMDHENMFWYRQDPGLGLRLIYFSYDVKMKEKGDIPEGYSVSREKKERFSLILESASTNQTSMYLCASSFDGNTEAFFGQGTRLTVV.

This sequence joins TRBV28 and TRBJ1-4; 9 bases fit TRBD1. This CDR3 region has 15 residues. CDR1 and CDR2 (germline): MDHEN, SYDVKM. Losses at the gene ends were 4 bases for V and 8 bases for J; bases not matched to a gene: 8. This CDR3 reads CASSSTGGTGEKLFF. For the CDR3, the DNA is TGTGCCAGCAGTTCAACAGGGGGCACAGGGGAAAAACTGTTTTTT. Supplemented by reference TRBV28 and TRBJ1-4, the full variable domain reads DVKVTQSSRYLVKRTGEKVFLECVQDMDHENMFWYRQDPGLGLRLIYFSYDVKMKEKGDIPEGYSVSREKKERFSLILESASTNQTSMYLCASSSTGGTGEKLFFGSGTQLSVL.

The CDR3 bases are TGTGCCAGCAACCGACTAGGCACAGATACGCAGTATTTT. Protein product: CASNRLGTDTQYF. The chain links TRBV9 to TRBJ2-3; D may be TRBD2 (6 bases). Trimming removed 6 bases at V and 1 base at J, with 9 bases between. The CDR3 is 13 amino acids. Germline V gene sequence: CDR1 SGDLS, CDR2 YYNGEE.

The genes are TRBV2 and TRBJ2-7; D is uncertain. Germline-derived CDR1 and CDR2 are SNHLY and FYNNEI. The CDR3 loop spans 15 amino acids. Trimming removed 4 bases from V and 4 bases from J, with 17 bases in between. The CDR3 reads CASSGRALHGYEQYF. For the CDR3, the DNA is TGTGCCAGCAGTGGAAGGGCCCTACACGGTTACGAGCAGTACTTC.

Note on this clone: This may be a read error: a much more frequent sequence differs by one nucleotide. Other DNA sequences in the same sample also yield this CDR3. This sequence joins TRBV6-5 and TRBJ2-6, with no clear D. From germline, CDR1 is MNHEY and CDR2 SVGAGI. V lost 6 bases, J lost 1 base, and 4 bases lay in between. There are 13 residues in the CDR3. The CDR3 region is CASSSSGANVLTF. In DNA form, the CDR3 reads TGTGCCAGCAGCAGTTCTGGGGCCAACGTCCTGACTTTC.

This chain connects TRBV29-1 to TRBJ2-7; maybe TRBD1 (5 bases). Per germline, CDR1 SQVTM and CDR2 ANQGSEA. With 3 bases removed from V and 4 bases from J, the gap between germline ends came to 16 bases. The CDR3 totals 14 residues. In nucleotides, the CDR3 is TGCAGCGTTGACGTTGGGCCAGGGCCTTACGAGCAGTACTTC. As protein: CSVDVGPGPYEQYF.